One sample yielded the 30 T cell receptor beta chains listed below, sequenced in a study of cytomegalovirus exposure and HLA in healthy donors. Profiled with immunoSEQ multiplex PCR; TCRdb holds only in-frame clones, not every one. The table has about 130,000 clones, around 89% seen once. Material: PBMCs. Receptors were obtained from a woman aged 25 to 39 in good health and CMV-seropositive.

The CDR3 DNA is TGTGCCAGCAGGAGGGGGGGAGAGACCCAGTACTTC. This gives the protein CASRRGGETQYF. The V and J genes are TRBV2 and TRBJ2-5, with a weak D call TRBD2 (7 bases). The CDR3 spans 12 residues. Trimming removed 6 bases at V and 4 bases at J, with 9 bases between. From germline, CDR1 is SNHLY and CDR2 FYNNEI.

The genes are TRBV7-6 and TRBJ2-6; 7 positions agree with TRBD1. The CDR3 length is 19 residues. CDR1 is SGHVS and CDR2 is FNYEAQ in the germline V gene. Trimming took 1 base from V and 4 from J; bases not matched to a gene: 13. The CDR3 region has the DNA TGTGCCAGCAGCTTAGGTTCAGGGGGAGTCACATCCGGGGCCAACGTCCTGACTTTC. Its translation is CASSLGSGGVTSGANVLTF.

J is TRBJ2-2 and V is TRBV5-6, with D possibly being TRBD2 (5 bases). This CDR3 is 13 amino acids long. V was trimmed by 1 base and J by 5 bases, leaving 6 bases between them. CDR1 is SGHDT, CDR2 YYEEEE, per germline. In DNA form, the CDR3 reads TGTGCCAGCAGCTTGTGGGAGACCGGGGAGCTGTTTTTT. Amino acid sequence: CASSLWETGELFF.

This chain's CDR3 is CASSLRGNGYTF. The CDR3 DNA reads TGTGCCAGCAGTTTAAGAGGGAATGGCTACACCTTC. The V gene is TRBV28, the J gene TRBJ1-2; D is undetermined. The CDR3 is made up of 12 amino acids. Trimming left V 2 bases short and J 6 bases short, with 7 bases between. Germline CDR1 reads MDHEN; CDR2 reads SYDVKM.

The rearrangement joins TRBV19 to TRBJ2-1; 12 nucleotides agree with TRBD2. V dropped 4 bases and J dropped 5; count of bases not matched to a gene: 3. The CDR3 extends over 15 amino acids. Germline V lookup: CDR1 LNHDA, CDR2 SQIVND (reference sequence). CDR3 protein: CASSTRTSGNNEQFF. The CDR3 nucleotides read TGTGCCAGTAGTACCCGGACTAGCGGGAACAATGAGCAGTTCTTC.

CDR3 bases: TGTGCCAGCAGTTCGGGTCTCGCGGGGACCCAGTACTTC. It encodes CASSSGLAGTQYF. This chain connects TRBV27 to TRBJ2-5; tentative D call: TRBD2 (5 bases). V lost 4 bases, J lost 7 bases, and 13 bases lay in between. Germline V lookup: CDR1 MNHEY, CDR2 SMNVEV (reference sequence). The CDR3 is 13 residues long.

The chain couples TRBV27 to TRBJ2-3; 9 bases are a match to TRBD2. This CDR3 has 16 amino acids. The germline CDR1 and CDR2 sequences are MNHEY and SMNVEV (reference sequence). Trimming removed 3 bases from V and 0 bases from J; junction bases left unmatched: 4. CDR3 loop: CASSFLTSGSTDTQYF. Written as DNA, the CDR3 is TGTGCCAGCAGTTTCCTGACTAGCGGTAGCACAGATACGCAGTATTTT.

V usage is TRBV5-1 and J usage is TRBJ1-1, with unresolved D. Germline V gene lookup returns CDR1 SGHRS and CDR2 YFSETQ. This CDR3 contains 12 residues. V shed 4 bases and J shed 10 bases, with 14 bases lying between them. CDR3 amino acids: CASSPDGIGAFF. CDR3 coding DNA: TGCGCCAGCAGCCCGGACGGGATAGGAGCTTTCTTT.

This chain joins TRBV6-1 and TRBJ2-7; 11 nucleotides agree with TRBD2. CDR3 length: 15 amino acids. With 5 bases clipped from V and 0 bases from J, the junction kept 3 bases outside the gene matches. Per the germline V gene, CDR1 is MNHNS and CDR2 is SASEGT. The CDR3 nucleotides are TGTGCCAGCAGTTTTAGCGGGGGGGCCTCCTACGAGCAGTACTTC. This codes for CASSFSGGASYEQYF.

The chain combines TRBV5-1 with TRBJ2-5; D may be TRBD1 (5 bases). Germline lookup yields CDR1 SGHRS and CDR2 YFSETQ. The CDR3 covers 17 residues. Trimming took off 0 bases at V and 1 base at J, with 16 bases between the two ends. DNA for the CDR3: TGCGCCAGCAGCTTGGGTAGGGGTCAAGGGGCCCAAGAGACCCAGTACTTC. Translated: CASSLGRGQGAQETQYF. The whole variable domain, filled in from reference TRBV5-1 and TRBJ2-5, reads KAGVTQTPRYLIKTRGQQVTLSCSPISGHRSVSWYQQTPGQGLQFLFEYFSETQRNKGNFPGRFSGRQFSNSRSEMNVSTLELGDSALYLCASSLGRGQGAQETQYFGPGTRLLVL.

The chain carries TRBV6-1 and TRBJ2-3; TRBD1 agrees at 10 bases. CDR3 length equals 16 residues. After removal of 4 bases from V and 3 bases from J, the junction contained 7 bases not matched to a gene. Germline V gene lookup returns CDR1 MNHNS and CDR2 SASEGT. The CDR3 region is CASSAPGTGDTDTQYF. DNA for the CDR3: TGTGCCAGCAGTGCCCCCGGGACAGGGGATACAGATACGCAGTATTTT.

CDR3 DNA sequence: TGTGCCAGCAGTTCTCTCGGACGGGGGGGCGTGGATACGCAGTATTTT. As protein: CASSSLGRGGVDTQYF. This rearrangement joins TRBV27 to TRBJ2-3; 8 bases agree with TRBD2. Looked up from germline, CDR1 is MNHEY and CDR2 is SMNVEV (reference sequence). Trimming took 4 bases from V and 6 from J; bases not matched to a gene: 12. There are 16 residues in the CDR3.

The chain has TRBV25-1 and TRBJ2-3, with TRBD2 as a possible D gene (5 bases). The V gene's germline CDR1 is MGHDK and CDR2 SYGVNS. CDR3 length equals 12 residues. The germline V and J ends were trimmed by 4 bases and 5 bases, with 7 bases remaining between them. The DNA for the CDR3 is TGTGCCAGCAGTGGAGGGTTAGATACGCAGTATTTT. Translation: CASSGGLDTQYF.

The V gene is TRBV21-1, the J gene TRBJ1-1; the listed D gene, TRBD1, was not tested against the DNA. TRBV21-1 is labeled a pseudogene. CDR3 length equals 17 residues. The chain's CDR3 is CASSKGQGESMNTEAFF. The DNA of the CDR3 is TGTGCCAGCAGCAAAGGACAGGGGGAATCCATGAACACTGAAGCTTTCTTT.

The chain uses TRBV6-1 and TRBJ2-3; TRBD1 aligns across 8 bases. The CDR3 length is 15 residues. Germline V gives CDR1 MNHNS, CDR2 SASEGT. V lost 4 bases, J lost 6 bases, and 9 bases stayed unmatched. The CDR3 loop reads CASSADQGARDTQYF. CDR3 bases: TGTGCCAGCAGTGCCGACCAGGGGGCGCGGGATACGCAGTATTTT.

The chain couples TRBV13 to TRBJ1-3, with D unclear. The CDR3 length is 14 residues. The V end was cut by 5 bases, the J end by 0 bases, with 8 bases between. Per the germline V gene, CDR1 is PRHDT and CDR2 is FYEKMQ (reference sequence). CDR3 coding DNA: TGTGCCAGCAGCCCCGGGATCTCTGGAAACACCATATATTTT. It yields the protein CASSPGISGNTIYF.

In its sample, this clone was seen once. The V call is TRBV15, the J call TRBJ2-1, with a weak D call TRBD1 (5 bases). The V gene lost 1 base and the J gene lost 8 bases, with 9 bases spanning the gap. The CDR3 extends over 13 amino acids. Looked up from germline, CDR1 is LNHNV and CDR2 is YYDKDF (reference sequence). CDR3 protein: CATSRAQGDEQFF. As DNA, the CDR3 is TGTGCCACCAGCAGAGCCCAGGGCGATGAGCAGTTCTTC.

The chain combines TRBV2 with TRBJ2-7; TRBD2 agrees at 7 bases. The length of the CDR3 is 16 residues. The germline CDR1 and CDR2 sequences are SNHLY and FYNNEI. V trimming: 3 bases; J trimming: 0 bases; junction bases outside the gene matches: 8. The CDR3 spells CASSDIKLAASYEQYF. CDR3 DNA sequence: TGTGCCAGCAGTGATATAAAGCTAGCGGCCTCCTACGAGCAGTACTTC. Variable domain in full (rest from reference TRBV2 and TRBJ2-7): EPEVTQTPSHQVTQMGQEVILRCVPISNHLYFYWYRQILGQKVEFLVSFYNNEISEKSEIFDDQFSVERPDGSNFTLKIRSTKLEDSAMYFCASSDIKLAASYEQYFGPGTRLTVT.

The chain recombines TRBV6-1 with TRBJ1-5; TRBD1 agrees at 7 bases. With V trimmed by 3 bases and J by 3 bases, 8 bases remained unmatched. Germline CDR1 MNHNS, CDR2 SASEGT. The CDR3 spans 16 residues. CDR3 in amino acids: CASSDRGKGANQPQHF. CDR3 nucleotide sequence: TGTGCCAGCAGTGACAGAGGTAAGGGGGCCAATCAGCCCCAGCATTTT.

The chain employs TRBV11-2 and TRBJ2-1, with 8 bases that match TRBD1. This CDR3 is 16 amino acids long. The germline CDR1 and CDR2 sequences are SGHAT and FQNNGV. The V gene end was trimmed by 5 bases and the J gene end by 3 bases; junction bases not matched to a gene: 9. The CDR3 nucleotides read TGTGCCAGCAGCGCGAGAACAGGGGGGTTCTACAATGAGCAGTTCTTC. Residues: CASSARTGGFYNEQFF. The full variable domain, with the rest looked up from reference TRBV11-2 and TRBJ2-1, is EAGVAQSPRYKIIEKRQSVAFWCNPISGHATLYWYQQILGQGPKLLIQFQNNGVVDDSQLPKDRFSAERLKGVDSTLKIQPAKLEDSAVYLCASSARTGGFYNEQFFGPGTRLTVL.

The rearrangement joins TRBV6-5 to TRBJ1-6; D perhaps matches TRBD1 (5 bases). The CDR3 is made up of 14 amino acids. V was trimmed by 3 bases and J by 10 bases, leaving 13 bases between them. From germline, CDR1 is MNHEY and CDR2 SVGAGI. The CDR3 protein is CASSYVAGRSPLHF. For the CDR3, the DNA is TGTGCCAGCAGTTATGTGGCAGGGCGCTCACCCCTCCACTTT.

The V and J genes are TRBV6-1 and TRBJ1-4, with 10 bases lining up with TRBD1. J lost 0 bases, V lost 4 bases, and 5 bases had no gene match. Germline CDR1 is MNHNS and CDR2 is SASEGT. The CDR3 is 17 amino acids. The CDR3 coding sequence is TGTGCCAGCAGTGGACAGGGGGCGAGTGCAACTAATGAAAAACTGTTTTTT. Translation gives CASSGQGASATNEKLFF.

J is TRBJ2-2 and V is TRBV6-4; no definite D call. CDR1 and CDR2 (germline): MRHNA, SNTAGT. The ends were cut back, 3 bases at V and 4 bases at J, with 6 bases in the middle. The CDR3 has 13 amino acids. CDR3 residues: CASSDRSTGELFF. CDR3 nucleotide sequence: TGTGCCAGCAGTGATCGGAGCACCGGGGAGCTGTTTTTT.

The gene calls are TRBV6-5 and TRBJ2-5; D is perhaps TRBD2 (6 bases). Germline assignment: CDR1 MNHEY and CDR2 SVGAGI. The length of the CDR3 is 15 residues. V lost 1 base and J 5 bases, leaving 14 bases between the germline ends. The CDR3 is CASSYYSGERETQYF. CDR3 nucleotides: TGTGCCAGCAGTTACTACTCGGGAGAGCGGGAGACCCAGTACTTC.

The sample holds a few counts of this clone. The chain carries TRBV2 and TRBJ2-7; D ambiguous. The CDR3 runs 10 residues. V was pared by 6 bases and J by 4 bases, with 4 bases between. In germline, CDR1 is SNHLY, CDR2 FYNNEI. Here the CDR3 DNA reads TGTGCCAGCAGCAGTTACGAGCAGTACTTC. Protein: CASSSYEQYF. Full variable domain (outside the CDR3, taken from reference TRBV2 and TRBJ2-7): EPEVTQTPSHQVTQMGQEVILRCVPISNHLYFYWYRQILGQKVEFLVSFYNNEISEKSEIFDDQFSVERPDGSNFTLKIRSTKLEDSAMYFCASSSYEQYFGPGTRLTVT.

The rearrangement uses TRBV5-1 and TRBJ2-3, with D perhaps TRBD2 (6 bases). Between the trimmed V and J ends, which lost 0 bases and 2 bases, there was a span of 10 bases. Germline loops: CDR1 SGHRS, CDR2 YFSETQ. This CDR3 comprises 15 residues. CDR3 coding DNA: TGCGCCAGCAGCTTGGGTGGGGGGACCACAGATACGCAGTATTTT. It translates to CASSLGGGTTDTQYF.

The chain carries TRBV4-1 and TRBJ1-4; possibly TRBD1 for D (5 bases). Germline CDR1 MGHRA, CDR2 YSYEKL. The V gene lost 4 bases and the J gene lost 4 bases, with 22 bases spanning the gap. The CDR3 totals 18 residues. The DNA of the CDR3 is TGCGCCAGCAGCCCCCAGGAGAACTCTGGGGCCTATAATGAAAAACTGTTTTTT. It encodes CASSPQENSGAYNEKLFF.

The chain's CDR3 is CASSTTKAQGGYTF. CDR3 sequence (DNA): TGTGCCAGCAGCACCACCAAAGCCCAGGGTGGCTACACCTTC. The rearrangement uses TRBV7-8 and TRBJ1-2, with TRBD1 as a possible D gene (5 bases). With 5 bases removed from V and 7 bases from J, the gap between germline ends came to 17 bases. Germline assignment: CDR1 SGHVS and CDR2 FQNEAQ. The CDR3 runs to 14 residues.

The chain couples TRBV20-1 to TRBJ2-7, with D perhaps TRBD1 (6 bases). The ends were cut back, 6 bases at V and 6 bases at J, with 12 bases in the middle. This CDR3 contains 11 residues. Germline assignment: CDR1 DFQATT and CDR2 SNEGSKA (reference sequence). The CDR3 bases are TGCAGTGCCCCCACAGGGATCGAGCAGTACTTC. Protein product: CSAPTGIEQYF.

The chain joins TRBV28 to TRBJ1-3; D may be TRBD1 (6 bases). Germline V gives CDR1 MDHEN, CDR2 SYDVKM. Trimming stripped 5 bases from V and 4 bases from J, with 15 bases between. The CDR3 contains 15 residues. The CDR3 DNA reads TGTGCCAGCAGTGTGTGGACAGCTATAGGAAACACCATATATTTT. Protein: CASSVWTAIGNTIYF.